The entry that follows covers one T cell receptor (beta chain) sequence. The antigen is not known. This sample stems from a study of vaccination effects on CD4 cells after COVID-19. Germline lookup yields CDR1 SGHVS and CDR2 FNYEAQ. This CDR3 has 15 amino acids. V shed 1 base and J 7 bases; nucleotides not matched to a gene: 7. Clones were read by immunoSEQ multiplex PCR, and TCRdb kept only the in-frame ones, dropping some. The sample includes nearly 50,000 clones, under 85% seen only once; the top ten take 5% to 6.5%. Isolation of CD4+ T cells took place after approximately ten days of culture. PCR showed that the person got SARS-CoV-2 infection at some point between March and December 2020. Participants were given two doses of BNT162b2 or mRNA-1273 vaccine.

V is TRBV7-6 and J is TRBJ2-7; TRBD1 aligns across 10 bases. This receptor was identified in a human donor who had a prior SARS-CoV-2 infection. The specimen comprised CD4+ T cells from PBMCs cultured without peptide, sampled after COVID-19 vaccination. This CDR3 is CASSLGGQGVGEQYF. The CDR3 nucleotides read TGTGCCAGCAGCTTAGGAGGACAGGGGGTTGGTGAGCAGTACTTC.